The source of this T cell receptor (beta chain) is a study of blood T cell repertoires in COVID-19. Study-wide background: The origin of the acute and convalescent COVID-19 samples was the United States, Italy and Spain. From T cells, B-cell-depleted T cells, or PBMCs came the material, which was cDNA or gDNA.

Clones were read by immunoSEQ multiplex PCR, and TCRdb kept only the in-frame ones, dropping some. The sample consists of around 250,000 clones, roughly 82% of them appearing once. The TCR comes from a man of 80 years or more with acute or convalescent COVID-19. The sequenced sample consisted of peripheral blood.

The chain's CDR3 is CASSSRDRGSLGEKLFF. CDR3 in DNA: TGTGCCAGCAGTTCCCGCGACAGGGGGAGTTTGGGCGAAAAACTGTTTTTT. The chain couples TRBV27 to TRBJ1-4, with 9 bases that match TRBD1. The CDR3 sequence is 17 residues long. V shed 4 bases and J 8 bases; nucleotides not matched to a gene: 14. Germline assignment: CDR1 MNHEY and CDR2 SMNVEV (reference sequence). The whole variable domain, filled in from reference TRBV27 and TRBJ1-4, reads EAQVTQNPRYLITVTGKKLTVTCSQNMNHEYMSWYRQDPGLGLRQIYYSMNVEVTDKGDVPEGYKVSRKEKRNFPLILESPSPNQTSLYFCASSSRDRGSLGEKLFFGSGTQLSVL.